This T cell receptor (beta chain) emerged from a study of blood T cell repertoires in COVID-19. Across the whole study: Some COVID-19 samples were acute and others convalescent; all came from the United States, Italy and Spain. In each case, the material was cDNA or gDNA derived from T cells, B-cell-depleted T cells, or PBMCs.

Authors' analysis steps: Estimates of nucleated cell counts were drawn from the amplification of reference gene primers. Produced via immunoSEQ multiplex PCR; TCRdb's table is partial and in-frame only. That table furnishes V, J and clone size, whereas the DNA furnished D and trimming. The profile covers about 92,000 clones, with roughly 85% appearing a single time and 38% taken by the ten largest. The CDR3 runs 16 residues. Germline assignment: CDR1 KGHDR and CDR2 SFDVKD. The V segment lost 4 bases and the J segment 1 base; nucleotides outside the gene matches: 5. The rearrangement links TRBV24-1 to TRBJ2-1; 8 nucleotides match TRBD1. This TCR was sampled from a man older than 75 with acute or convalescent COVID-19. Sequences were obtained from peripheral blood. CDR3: CATSEPQGVSYNEQFF. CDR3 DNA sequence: TGTGCCACCAGTGAACCACAGGGGGTTTCCTACAATGAGCAGTTCTTC.